Following are 29 T cell receptor beta chains from one sample sequenced in a study of control samples from healthy donors and cancer patients. Sequencing was performed with immunoSEQ multiplex PCR; in TCRdb, only in-frame clones are kept and a portion is missing. The sample contains more than 65,000 clones, about 83% of which appear only once. The sequenced sample consisted of blood. All receptors derive from a man in his fifties or sixties in good health.

The V gene is TRBV7-6, the J gene TRBJ2-7; D may be TRBD2 (6 bases). Trimming stripped 5 bases from V and 1 base from J, with 12 bases between. Germline loops: CDR1 SGHVS, CDR2 FNYEAQ. The CDR3 is made up of 14 amino acids. The chain's CDR3 is CASSPSADSYEQYF. The CDR3 nucleotides read TGTGCCAGCAGCCCTAGCGCTGATTCCTACGAGCAGTACTTC.

The rearrangement links TRBV5-6 to TRBJ2-7; D is perhaps TRBD1 or TRBD2 (5 bases each). Germline V gene data show CDR1 as SGHDT and CDR2 as YYEEEE. This CDR3 is 16 amino acids long. With 4 bases removed from V and 2 bases from J, the gap between germline ends came to 19 bases. The CDR3 region is CASSPGRARAPYEQYF. CDR3 coding DNA: TGTGCCAGCAGCCCCGGGCGGGCCAGGGCCCCCTACGAGCAGTACTTC.

This chain uses TRBV6-6 with TRBJ2-2, with D hard to call. The V gene lost 6 bases and the J gene lost 3 bases, with 2 bases spanning the gap. The germline V gene encodes CDR1 MNHNY and CDR2 SVGAGI (reference sequence). CDR3 size: 11 residues. This CDR3 reads CASRDTGELFF. In DNA, the CDR3 is TGTGCCAGCAGGGACACCGGGGAGCTGTTTTTT.

The chain has TRBV5-4 and TRBJ2-2; D is unclear. Germline-derived CDR1 and CDR2 are SGHNT and YYREEE (reference sequence). The CDR3 consists of 15 residues. V dropped 0 bases and J dropped 8 bases, with 14 bases sitting between them. CDR3 protein: CASSLAGEPVGELFF. DNA for the CDR3: TGTGCCAGCAGCTTGGCCGGCGAGCCGGTGGGGGAGCTGTTTTTT. Drawing the rest from reference TRBV5-4 and TRBJ2-2, the complete variable domain is ETGVTQSPTHLIKTRGQQVTLRCSSQSGHNTVSWYQQALGQGPQFIFQYYREEENGRGNFPPRFSGLQFPNYSSELNVNALELDDSALYLCASSLAGEPVGELFFGEGSRLTVL.

The chain is built from TRBV28 and TRBJ2-7; D unclear. The germline V and J ends were trimmed by 6 bases and 2 bases, with 8 bases remaining between them. CDR1 MDHEN and CDR2 SYDVKM come from the germline V gene. There are 12 residues in the CDR3. The DNA of the CDR3 is TGTGCCAGCAGCCCCGGAACCTACGAGCAGTACTTC. Encoded protein: CASSPGTYEQYF.

About this clone itself: A junction boundary mismatches the germline segment, possibly from a read error. The CDR3 DNA reads as TGTGCCAGCAGTAACTCCCCGTACTACGAGCAGTACTTC. Translating gives CASSNSPYYEQYF. The chain carries TRBV6-2 or TRBV6-3 and TRBJ2-7; D gene uncertain. Per germline, CDR1 MNHEY and CDR2 SVGEGT. The CDR3 is made up of 13 amino acids.

The CDR3 DNA follows: TGCGCCAGCAGTCAAACCACGGGACAGGAGTACACCGGGGAGCTGTTTTTT. Protein product: CASSQTTGQEYTGELFF. This chain joins TRBV23-1 and TRBJ2-2; 8 bases match TRBD1. TRBV23-1 is annotated as an ORF whose role is uncertain. V lost 2 bases and J lost 3; bases outside the gene matches: 8. CDR3 length: 17 amino acids.

A single count supports this clone. The V gene is TRBV15, the J gene TRBJ2-1, with D tentatively TRBD1 (5 bases). This CDR3 contains 14 residues. Germline assignment: CDR1 LNHNV and CDR2 YYDKDF (reference sequence). Trimming removed 2 bases at V and 4 bases at J, with 9 bases between. Here the CDR3 DNA reads TGTGCCACCAGCAGACAGGGATTTTACAATGAGCAGTTCTTC. Translation gives CATSRQGFYNEQFF.

The rearrangement joins TRBV3-1 (or the pseudogene TRBV3-2) to TRBJ2-1, with D unresolved. Germline CDR1 LGHDT, CDR2 YNNKEL (reference sequence). Trimming stripped 5 bases from V and 10 bases from J, with 9 bases between. The CDR3 runs 11 residues. The CDR3 DNA follows: TGTGCCAGCAGCGTAGGCCGGGAGCAGTTCTTC. The encoded protein is CASSVGREQFF.

This sequence joins TRBV9 and TRBJ2-4; D is unresolved. Germline V gives CDR1 SGDLS, CDR2 YYNGEE. The CDR3 totals 16 residues. The ends were cut back, 3 bases at V and 3 bases at J, with 16 bases in the middle. CDR3 sequence reads: CASSEGRADGKNIQYF. The CDR3 nucleotides are TGTGCCAGCAGCGAAGGAAGGGCCGATGGCAAAAACATTCAGTACTTC.

The chain couples TRBV9 to TRBJ2-1; a weak D match, TRBD1 (6 bases). The V end was cut by 2 bases, the J end by 8 bases, with 14 bases between. The CDR3 contains 14 residues. Germline V gene data show CDR1 as SGDLS and CDR2 as YYNGEE. DNA of the CDR3: TGTGCCAGCAGCGTCGGGACAACACTCGATGAGCAGTTCTTC. Its protein product is CASSVGTTLDEQFF.

The chain uses TRBV28 and TRBJ1-5, with D perhaps TRBD1 (5 bases). Germline V gene lookup returns CDR1 MDHEN and CDR2 SYDVKM. Trimming pared 6 bases from V and 9 bases from J, leaving 12 bases between. The CDR3 has 12 amino acids. CDR3 coding DNA: TGTGCCAGCAGAGGGGCCCCTGGGCCCCAGCATTTT. Translated: CASRGAPGPQHF.

The chain uses TRBV15 and TRBJ1-5; the match to TRBD1 covers 8 bases. Per the germline V gene, CDR1 is LNHNV and CDR2 is YYDKDF (reference sequence). CDR3 size: 16 residues. V shed 1 base, J shed 3 bases, and the junction held 5 bases outside the gene matches. The CDR3, as DNA: TGTGCCACCAGCAGAGCTTTGGACAGGGTCAATCAGCCCCAGCATTTT. It translates to CATSRALDRVNQPQHF. Filled out from reference TRBV15 and TRBJ1-5, the complete variable domain reads DAMVIQNPRYQVTQFGKPVTLSCSQTLNHNVMYWYQQKSSQAPKLLFHYYDKDFNNEADTPDNFQSRRPNTSFCFLDIRSPGLGDTAMYLCATSRALDRVNQPQHFGDGTRLSIL.

The CDR3: CASSPAGGNTEAFF. CDR3 bases: TGTGCCAGCAGCCCGGCTGGGGGGAACACTGAAGCTTTCTTT. The V gene is TRBV5-4, the J gene TRBJ1-1; D is possibly TRBD1 (5 bases). The CDR3 length is 14 residues. Looked up from germline, CDR1 is SGHNT and CDR2 is YYREEE (reference sequence). V was pared by 4 bases and J by 1 base, with 11 bases between. Complete variable domain (other parts from reference TRBV5-4 and TRBJ1-1): ETGVTQSPTHLIKTRGQQVTLRCSSQSGHNTVSWYQQALGQGPQFIFQYYREEENGRGNFPPRFSGLQFPNYSSELNVNALELDDSALYLCASSPAGGNTEAFFGQGTRLTVV.

The CDR3 is CASSLSYTSKRLAGNEQFF. The CDR3 DNA reads TGTGCCAGCAGCTTGAGTTATACTAGTAAGAGACTAGCGGGGAATGAGCAGTTCTTC. This chain connects TRBV5-6 to TRBJ2-1, with 11 nucleotides matching TRBD2. V trimming: 1 base; J trimming: 7 bases; junction bases outside the gene matches: 16. Germline V gives CDR1 SGHDT, CDR2 YYEEEE. This CDR3 has 19 amino acids.

The chain combines TRBV2 with TRBJ2-3, with 11 bases identical to TRBD2. This CDR3 has 17 residues. The V and J ends lost 11 bases and 3 bases, in that order; junction bases with no gene match: 16. Germline V CDR1 and CDR2: SNHLY, FYNNEI. DNA for the CDR3: TGTGCCCGATCCTATGGGCTAGCGGGAGGTATTACAGATACGCAGTATTTT. Translation gives CARSYGLAGGITDTQYF.

J is TRBJ1-2 and V is TRBV3-1 (or the pseudogene TRBV3-2); TRBD1 is a possible D gene (6 bases). Trimming shortened V by 3 bases and J by 3 bases, and 11 bases separated the two germline ends. This CDR3 has 14 amino acids. The germline V gene has CDR1 LGHDT and CDR2 YNNKEL (reference sequence). As DNA, the CDR3 is TGTGCCAGCAGCCAGCGAGGGGGAGACTATGGCTACACCTTC. It encodes CASSQRGGDYGYTF.

The CDR3 DNA follows: TGTGCCAGCAGCTCCGGGACAGGGGCCTACACCGGGGAGCTGTTTTTT. Protein product: CASSSGTGAYTGELFF. This sequence joins TRBV7-9 and TRBJ2-2; 10 nucleotides line up with TRBD1. The CDR3 has 16 residues. Germline V gives CDR1 SEHNR, CDR2 FQNEAQ (reference sequence). The V gene end was trimmed by 4 bases and the J gene end by 3 bases; junction bases not matched to a gene: 5.

This chain uses TRBV11-2 with TRBJ2-6, with TRBD2 matching 8 bases. Looked up from germline, CDR1 is SGHAT and CDR2 is FQNNGV. Trimming took 5 bases from V and 0 from J; bases not matched to a gene: 3. The CDR3 runs 16 residues. CDR3 sequence: CASSISGNSGANVLTF. In DNA form, the CDR3 reads TGTGCCAGCAGCATTAGCGGGAACTCTGGGGCCAACGTCCTGACTTTC.

This chain joins TRBV28 and TRBJ2-7; either TRBD1 or TRBD2 may supply D (5 bases each). Trimming removed 6 bases at V and 5 bases at J, with 17 bases between. The CDR3 has 14 amino acids. CDR1 and CDR2 from the germline V gene are MDHEN and SYDVKM. The CDR3 spells CASRTGPYPHEQYF. The CDR3 bases are TGTGCCAGCAGGACGGGACCCTACCCCCACGAGCAGTACTTC.

The chain recombines TRBV7-8 with TRBJ1-1; TRBD1 matches at 9 bases. The germline CDR1 and CDR2 sequences are SGHVS and FQNEAQ. The CDR3 length is 15 residues. Trimming at V came to 5 bases and at J to 3 bases, leaving 7 bases not matched to a gene. The CDR3 coding sequence is TGTGCCAGCAGCCCGACAGGGGGTGTGGACACTGAAGCTTTCTTT. Its protein is CASSPTGGVDTEAFF.

The chain carries TRBV5-1 and TRBJ2-7, with D possibly TRBD2 on 6 matching bases. Trimming left V 1 base short and J 5 bases short, with 16 bases between. The germline V gene encodes CDR1 SGHRS and CDR2 YFSETQ. The CDR3 contains 15 residues. This CDR3 reads CASSLSGEPKNEQYF. As DNA, the CDR3 is TGCGCCAGCAGCTTGTCGGGAGAACCGAAAAACGAGCAGTACTTC.

J is TRBJ2-1 and V is TRBV18, with TRBD2 matching over 7 bases. The CDR3 is 16 residues long. With V trimmed by 6 bases and J by 2 bases, 10 bases remained unmatched. Germline loops: CDR1 KGHSH, CDR2 LQKENI. As DNA, the CDR3 is TGTGCCAGCTCGCGGGAACTAGCGCTACCCTACAATGAGCAGTTCTTC. Translating gives CASSRELALPYNEQFF.

The table lists this clone with a count of one. V gene TRBV7-2 combines with J gene TRBJ2-3; 10 bases map to TRBD2. Germline-derived CDR1 and CDR2 are SGHTA and FQGNSA. The length of the CDR3 is 16 residues. V was clipped by 1 base and J by 1 base; unmatched bases: 2. The DNA for the CDR3 is TGTGCCAGCAGCTTAGGGCTAGCGGGAGGCACAGATACGCAGTATTTT. Its translation is CASSLGLAGGTDTQYF.

This clone was counted a few times. This rearrangement joins TRBV4-2 to TRBJ2-1, with 7 bases that match TRBD2. Looked up from germline, CDR1 is LGHNA and CDR2 is YNFKEQ. This CDR3 is built from 16 residues. J gave up 6 bases and V 4 bases, and 12 bases lay outside the gene matches. The CDR3 protein is CASSPTGGGISNEQFF. As DNA, the CDR3 is TGTGCCAGCAGCCCAACGGGGGGAGGAATCTCCAATGAGCAGTTCTTC.

V usage is TRBV5-1 and J usage is TRBJ2-7; no definite D call. Per the germline V gene, CDR1 is SGHRS and CDR2 is YFSETQ. CDR3 length: 14 residues. Trimming left V 0 bases short and J 0 bases short, with 7 bases between. DNA of the CDR3: TGCGCCAGCAGCTTGGAATTCAGCTCCTACGAGCAGTACTTC. Protein: CASSLEFSSYEQYF. Variable domain in full (rest from reference TRBV5-1 and TRBJ2-7): KAGVTQTPRYLIKTRGQQVTLSCSPISGHRSVSWYQQTPGQGLQFLFEYFSETQRNKGNFPGRFSGRQFSNSRSEMNVSTLELGDSALYLCASSLEFSSYEQYFGPGTRLTVT.

This rearrangement joins TRBV28 to TRBJ1-6; D unresolved. The CDR3 sequence is 14 residues long. V lost 7 bases and J lost 0, with 7 bases in between. Germline V CDR1 and CDR2: MDHEN, SYDVKM. The CDR3 nucleotides read TGTGCCAGCAAAGGGAACTCCTATAATTCACCCCTCCACTTT. Encoded protein: CASKGNSYNSPLHF.

This sequence joins TRBV3-1 (or the pseudogene TRBV3-2) and TRBJ2-1, with TRBD1 as a possible D gene (6 bases). The CDR3 is 13 residues long. CDR1 LGHDT and CDR2 YNNKEL come from the germline V gene (reference sequence). With 8 bases removed from V and 2 bases from J, the gap between germline ends came to 10 bases. The CDR3 protein is CASQTGPYNEQFF. CDR3 DNA sequence: TGTGCCAGCCAGACAGGTCCCTACAATGAGCAGTTCTTC.

The chain couples TRBV11-2 to TRBJ1-6; D may be TRBD1 (5 bases). The CDR3 spans 17 residues. Germline CDR1 reads SGHAT; CDR2 reads FQNNGV. Trimming cost V 3 bases and J 0 bases, with 12 bases left between them. Here the CDR3 reads CASSFQGASSYNSPLHF. The CDR3 coding sequence is TGTGCCAGCAGCTTCCAGGGAGCCAGCTCCTATAATTCACCCCTCCACTTT. The whole variable domain, filled in from reference TRBV11-2 and TRBJ1-6, reads EAGVAQSPRYKIIEKRQSVAFWCNPISGHATLYWYQQILGQGPKLLIQFQNNGVVDDSQLPKDRFSAERLKGVDSTLKIQPAKLEDSAVYLCASSFQGASSYNSPLHFGNGTRLTVT.